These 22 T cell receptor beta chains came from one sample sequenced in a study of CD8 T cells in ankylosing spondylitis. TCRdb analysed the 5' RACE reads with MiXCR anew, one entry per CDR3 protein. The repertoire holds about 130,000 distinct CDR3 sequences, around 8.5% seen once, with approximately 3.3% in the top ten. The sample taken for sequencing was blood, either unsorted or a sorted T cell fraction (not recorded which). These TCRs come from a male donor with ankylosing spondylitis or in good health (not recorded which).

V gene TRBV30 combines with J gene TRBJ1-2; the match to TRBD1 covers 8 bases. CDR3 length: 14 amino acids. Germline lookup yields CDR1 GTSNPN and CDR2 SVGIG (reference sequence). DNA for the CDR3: TGTGCTAGAGAACTACAGGGGGGTGACTATGGCTACACCTTC. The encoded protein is CARELQGGDYGYTF.

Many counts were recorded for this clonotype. This CDR3 is CAISGTIGQETQYF. CDR3 coding DNA: TGTGCCATCAGCGGGACTATCGGCCAAGAGACCCAGTACTTC. The chain recombines TRBV10-3 with TRBJ2-5; TRBD2 matches at 7 bases. V was pared by 6 bases and J by 1 base, with 5 bases of the junction left unmatched. The germline gives CDR1 ENHRY, CDR2 SYGVKD. The CDR3 consists of 14 residues.

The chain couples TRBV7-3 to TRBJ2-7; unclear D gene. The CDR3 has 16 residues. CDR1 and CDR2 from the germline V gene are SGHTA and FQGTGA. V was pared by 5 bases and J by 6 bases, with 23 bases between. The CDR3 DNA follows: TGTGCCAGCAGCCCAACTGGAGCTATCAACGACGGCGAGCAGTACTTC. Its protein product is CASSPTGAINDGEQYF.

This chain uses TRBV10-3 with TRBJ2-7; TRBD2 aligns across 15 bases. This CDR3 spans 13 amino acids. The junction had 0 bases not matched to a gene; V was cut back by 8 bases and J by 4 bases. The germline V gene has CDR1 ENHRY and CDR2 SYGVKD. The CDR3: CAIGTSGRYEQYF. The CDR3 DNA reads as TGTGCCATCGGGACTAGCGGGAGGTACGAGCAGTACTTC.

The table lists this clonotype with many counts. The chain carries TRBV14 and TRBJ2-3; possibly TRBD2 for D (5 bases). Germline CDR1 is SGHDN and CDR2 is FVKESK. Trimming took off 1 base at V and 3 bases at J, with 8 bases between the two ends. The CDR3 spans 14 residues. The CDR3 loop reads CASSQGLATDTQYF. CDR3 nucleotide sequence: TGTGCCAGCAGCCAAGGGCTAGCAACAGATACGCAGTATTTT.

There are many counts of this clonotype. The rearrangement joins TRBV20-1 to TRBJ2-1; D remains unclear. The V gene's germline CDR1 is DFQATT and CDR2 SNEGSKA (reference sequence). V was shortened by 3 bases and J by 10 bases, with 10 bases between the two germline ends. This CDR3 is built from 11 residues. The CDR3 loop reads CSASPRGEQFF. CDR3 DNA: TGCAGTGCTAGTCCGCGCGGAGAGCAGTTCTTC.

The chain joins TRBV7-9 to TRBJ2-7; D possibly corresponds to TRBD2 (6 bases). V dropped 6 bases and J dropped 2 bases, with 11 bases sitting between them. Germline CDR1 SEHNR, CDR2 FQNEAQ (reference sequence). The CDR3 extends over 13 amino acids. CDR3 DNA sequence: TGTGCCAGCAGGGAGGGAGGTACCTACGAGCAGTACTTC. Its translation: CASREGGTYEQYF.

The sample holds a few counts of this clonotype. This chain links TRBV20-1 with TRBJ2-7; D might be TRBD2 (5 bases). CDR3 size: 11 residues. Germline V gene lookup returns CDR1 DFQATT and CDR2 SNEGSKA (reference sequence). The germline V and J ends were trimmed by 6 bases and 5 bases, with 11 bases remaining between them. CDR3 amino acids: CSAQRVNEQYF. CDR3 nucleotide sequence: TGCAGTGCCCAGAGGGTAAACGAGCAGTACTTC.

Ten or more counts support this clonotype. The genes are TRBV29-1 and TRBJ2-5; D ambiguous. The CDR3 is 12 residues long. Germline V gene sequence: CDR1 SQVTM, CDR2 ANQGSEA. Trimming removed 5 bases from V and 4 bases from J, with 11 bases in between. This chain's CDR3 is CSVPYIPETQYF. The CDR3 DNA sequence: TGCAGCGTTCCCTACATTCCAGAGACCCAGTACTTC.

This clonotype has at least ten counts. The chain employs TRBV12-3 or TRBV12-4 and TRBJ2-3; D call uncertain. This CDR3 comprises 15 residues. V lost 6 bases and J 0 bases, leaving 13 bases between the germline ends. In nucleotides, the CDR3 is TGTGCCAGCAGCCCGTTTGGGCAAAGCACAGATACGCAGTATTTT. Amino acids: CASSPFGQSTDTQYF.

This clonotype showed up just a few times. CDR3 in DNA: TGTGCCAGCAGCATATTACAGGGGCTCGAGCAGTACTTC. The encoded protein is CASSILQGLEQYF. The rearrangement links TRBV7-9 to TRBJ2-7, with 7 bases that match TRBD1. Germline V gene data show CDR1 as SEHNR and CDR2 as FQNEAQ (reference sequence). This CDR3 has 13 amino acids. The J segment lost 6 bases and the V segment lost 5 bases, leaving 7 bases of the junction unmatched.

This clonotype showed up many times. This CDR3 reads CSASLTGDTGELFF. CDR3 in DNA: TGCAGTGCATCGCTGACAGGGGACACCGGGGAGCTGTTTTTT. V usage is TRBV29-1 and J usage is TRBJ2-2, with 8 bases matching TRBD1. CDR3 length: 14 residues. Germline V gives CDR1 SQVTM, CDR2 ANQGSEA.

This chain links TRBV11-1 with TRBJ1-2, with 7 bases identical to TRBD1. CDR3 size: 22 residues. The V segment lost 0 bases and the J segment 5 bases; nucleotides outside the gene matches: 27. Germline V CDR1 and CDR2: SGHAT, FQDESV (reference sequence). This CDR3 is CASSLAFPSPSSGTDTPYGYTF. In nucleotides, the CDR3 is TGTGCCAGCAGCTTAGCTTTCCCAAGTCCGTCTTCCGGGACAGACACCCCTTATGGCTACACCTTC. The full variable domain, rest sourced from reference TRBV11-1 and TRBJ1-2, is EAEVAQSPRYKITEKSQAVAFWCDPISGHATLYWYRQILGQGPELLVQFQDESVVDDSQLPKDRFSAERLKGVDSTLKIQPAELGDSAMYLCASSLAFPSPSSGTDTPYGYTFGSGTRLTVV.

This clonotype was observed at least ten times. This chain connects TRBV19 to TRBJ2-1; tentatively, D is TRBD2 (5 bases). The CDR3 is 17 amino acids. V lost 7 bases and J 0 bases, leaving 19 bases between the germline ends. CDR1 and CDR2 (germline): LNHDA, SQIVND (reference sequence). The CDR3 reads CASTAGGAGSSYNEQFF. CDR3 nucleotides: TGTGCCAGTACCGCGGGCGGTGCGGGCAGCTCCTACAATGAGCAGTTCTTC.

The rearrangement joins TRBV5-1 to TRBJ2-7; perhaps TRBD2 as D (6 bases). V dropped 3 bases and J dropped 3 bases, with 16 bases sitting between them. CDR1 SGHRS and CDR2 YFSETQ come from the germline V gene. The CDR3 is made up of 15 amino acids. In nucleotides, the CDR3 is TGCGCCAGCAGCTGGGACTCAGAGTTGCTCTACGAGCAGTACTTC. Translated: CASSWDSELLYEQYF. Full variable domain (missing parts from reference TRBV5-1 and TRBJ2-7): KAGVTQTPRYLIKTRGQQVTLSCSPISGHRSVSWYQQTPGQGLQFLFEYFSETQRNKGNFPGRFSGRQFSNSRSEMNVSTLELGDSALYLCASSWDSELLYEQYFGPGTRLTVT.

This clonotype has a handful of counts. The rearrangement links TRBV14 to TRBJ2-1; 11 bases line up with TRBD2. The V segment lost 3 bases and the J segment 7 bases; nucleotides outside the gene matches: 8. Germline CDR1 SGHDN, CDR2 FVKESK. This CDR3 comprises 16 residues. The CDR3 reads CASSHPGLAANNEQFF. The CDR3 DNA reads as TGTGCCAGCAGCCACCCGGGACTAGCGGCTAATAATGAGCAGTTCTTC.

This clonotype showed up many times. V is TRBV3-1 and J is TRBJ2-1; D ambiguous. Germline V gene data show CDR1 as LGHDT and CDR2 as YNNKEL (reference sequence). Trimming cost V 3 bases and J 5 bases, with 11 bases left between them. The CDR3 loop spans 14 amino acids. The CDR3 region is CASSHWYQDNEQFF. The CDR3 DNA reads TGTGCCAGCAGCCATTGGTATCAGGACAATGAGCAGTTCTTC.

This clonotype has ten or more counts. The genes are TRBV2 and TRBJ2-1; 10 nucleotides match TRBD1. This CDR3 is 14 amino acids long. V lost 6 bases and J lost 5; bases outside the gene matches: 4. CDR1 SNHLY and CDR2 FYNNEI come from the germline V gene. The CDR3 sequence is CASRQTGGDNEQFF. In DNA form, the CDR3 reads TGTGCCAGCAGACAGACAGGGGGCGACAATGAGCAGTTCTTC.

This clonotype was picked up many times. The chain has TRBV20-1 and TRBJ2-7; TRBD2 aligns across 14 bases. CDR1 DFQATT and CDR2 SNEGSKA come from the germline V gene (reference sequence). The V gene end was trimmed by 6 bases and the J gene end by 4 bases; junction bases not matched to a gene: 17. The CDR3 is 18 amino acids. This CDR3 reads CSAQAGTSGRVKSYEQYF. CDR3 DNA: TGCAGTGCCCAAGCCGGGACTAGCGGGAGAGTTAAATCTTACGAGCAGTACTTC.

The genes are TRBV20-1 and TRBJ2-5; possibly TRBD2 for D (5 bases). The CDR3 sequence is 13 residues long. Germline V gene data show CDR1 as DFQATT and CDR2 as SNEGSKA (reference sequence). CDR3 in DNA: TGCGCTAAGGAGTCCGGGGTTCTAGGGACCCAGTACTTC. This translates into CAKESGVLGTQYF.

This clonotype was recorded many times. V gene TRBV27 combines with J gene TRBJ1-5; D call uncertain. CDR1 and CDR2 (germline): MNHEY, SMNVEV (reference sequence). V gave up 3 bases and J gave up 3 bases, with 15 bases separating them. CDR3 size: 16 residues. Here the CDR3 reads CASSLEPPLNNQPQHF. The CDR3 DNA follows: TGTGCCAGCAGTTTGGAGCCGCCTTTGAACAATCAGCCCCAGCATTTT.

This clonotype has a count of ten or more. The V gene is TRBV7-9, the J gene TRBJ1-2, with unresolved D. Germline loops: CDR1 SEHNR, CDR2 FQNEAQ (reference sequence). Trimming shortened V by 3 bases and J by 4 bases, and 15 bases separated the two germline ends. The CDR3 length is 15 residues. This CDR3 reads CASSFFLGSIYGYTF. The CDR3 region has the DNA TGTGCCAGCAGCTTTTTTCTCGGCAGTATCTATGGCTACACCTTC.